The 25 T cell receptor beta chains reported below all come from one sample, sequenced in a study of technical replicates of blood from a handful of donors. Method: immunoSEQ multiplex PCR; TCRdb's copy keeps in-frame clones and lacks some. In the table there are just under 45,000 clones, around 97% of which are singletons. The material sequenced was T cells isolated from PBMCs. The receptors were gathered from a human donor in good health.

The chain carries TRBV7-9 and TRBJ2-5; TRBD1 aligns across 7 bases. The junction had 2 bases not matched to a gene; V was cut back by 1 base and J by 9 bases. This CDR3 has 12 amino acids. The germline gives CDR1 SEHNR, CDR2 FQNEAQ (reference sequence). CDR3 nucleotide sequence: TGTGCCAGCAGCTTAGAAGGGGGCGCCCAGTACTTC. Translated: CASSLEGGAQYF. Together with reference TRBV7-9 and TRBJ2-5, the CDR3 gives the full variable domain: DTGVSQNPRHKITKRGQNVTFRCDPISEHNRLYWYRQTLGQGPEFLTYFQNEAQLEKSRLLSDRFSAERPKGSFSTLEIQRTEQGDSAMYLCASSLEGGAQYFGPGTRLLVL.

Note on this clone: At one end the junction does not follow the germline gene, possibly because of a read error. The V and J genes are TRBV29-1 and TRBJ2-7, with 7 bases identical to TRBD2. The CDR3 has 12 residues. Germline V CDR1 and CDR2: SQVTM, ANQGSEA. The CDR3 sequence: CSAETSSNEQYF. Here the CDR3 DNA reads TGCAGCGCGGAGACTAGCTCCAACGAGCAGTACTTC.

CDR3 region: CASSLITEGAKNIQYF. Here the CDR3 DNA reads TGTGCCAGCAGCTTAATTACCGAGGGAGCCAAAAACATTCAGTACTTC. The chain combines TRBV7-8 with TRBJ2-4, with D possibly TRBD2 on 5 matching bases. V was trimmed by 2 bases and J by 0 bases, leaving 11 bases between them. Germline V CDR1 and CDR2: SGHVS, FQNEAQ. CDR3 length: 16 amino acids.

V is TRBV30 and J is TRBJ2-4, with no clear D. The CDR3 contains 13 residues. Germline V gene sequence: CDR1 GTSNPN, CDR2 SVGIG (reference sequence). V was pared by 4 bases and J by 4 bases, with 11 bases between. The CDR3 DNA reads TGTGCCTGGACGGGTCTGGTTAAAAACATTCAGTACTTC. Protein sequence: CAWTGLVKNIQYF.

The V call is TRBV9, the J call TRBJ1-1; the D is unclear. The CDR3 is 13 residues long. The V end was cut by 0 bases, the J end by 2 bases, with 5 bases between. Germline loops: CDR1 SGDLS, CDR2 YYNGEE. The CDR3 sequence is CASSVVSNTEAFF. The CDR3 DNA sequence: TGTGCCAGCAGCGTAGTCAGTAACACTGAAGCTTTCTTT.

The chain combines TRBV9 with TRBJ2-3, with 7 bases lining up with TRBD2. Germline V gene sequence: CDR1 SGDLS, CDR2 YYNGEE. This CDR3 comprises 15 residues. The junction had 7 bases not matched to a gene; V was cut back by 4 bases and J by 2 bases. CDR3 nucleotides: TGTGCCAGCAGCCCAAGACTAGCAGTCACAGATACGCAGTATTTT. It codes for CASSPRLAVTDTQYF.

This rearrangement joins TRBV11-2 to TRBJ2-5; the D gene is possibly TRBD2 (5 bases). There are 13 residues in the CDR3. The V gene lost 3 bases and the J gene lost 4 bases, with 9 bases spanning the gap. The germline CDR1 and CDR2 sequences are SGHAT and FQNNGV. CDR3 in amino acids: CASSLWERETQYF. CDR3 sequence (DNA): TGTGCCAGCAGCTTGTGGGAGCGAGAGACCCAGTACTTC.

V usage is TRBV18 and J usage is TRBJ1-4; a possible D gene is TRBD1 (5 bases). The V gene's germline CDR1 is KGHSH and CDR2 LQKENI. V was clipped by 3 bases and J by 8 bases, with 13 bases between them. The CDR3 spans 14 residues. The CDR3 region is CASSPTPGEEKLFF. CDR3 sequence (DNA): TGTGCCAGCTCACCTACGCCGGGGGAGGAAAAACTGTTTTTT.

The V and J genes are TRBV5-1 and TRBJ2-2; 9 nucleotides match TRBD1. Trimming removed 5 bases from V and 4 bases from J; junction bases left unmatched: 3. Germline V gene sequence: CDR1 SGHRS, CDR2 YFSETQ. This CDR3 has 14 amino acids. CDR3: CASRWTGATGELFF. In DNA, the CDR3 is TGCGCCAGCAGATGGACAGGGGCCACCGGGGAGCTGTTTTTT.

The genes are TRBV29-1 and TRBJ2-1, with a tentative D call TRBD2 (6 bases). Deletions cut 6 bases from V and 4 bases from J, with 19 bases between. The CDR3 consists of 15 residues. CDR1 and CDR2 (germline): SQVTM, ANQGSEA. The CDR3 nucleotides read TGCAGCGTCCTAGATAGCGGAGAGAATTACAATGAGCAGTTCTTC. Its protein is CSVLDSGENYNEQFF.

The chain is built from TRBV9 and TRBJ2-7; TRBD2 might be the D (6 bases). V was clipped by 3 bases and J by 1 base, with 8 bases between them. Looked up from germline, CDR1 is SGDLS and CDR2 is YYNGEE. CDR3 length: 13 amino acids. The chain's CDR3 is CASSAGGSYEQYF. The CDR3 nucleotides read TGTGCCAGCAGCGCCGGGGGTTCCTACGAGCAGTACTTC.

This chain links TRBV7-3 with TRBJ2-1, with 7 positions matching TRBD2. The V gene end was trimmed by 0 bases and the J gene end by 1 base; junction bases not matched to a gene: 6. The germline CDR1 and CDR2 sequences are SGHTA and FQGTGA. The CDR3 is 17 residues long. Here the CDR3 reads CASSLTGGRESYNEQFF. The CDR3 coding sequence is TGTGCCAGCAGCTTAACAGGCGGGAGAGAGTCCTACAATGAGCAGTTCTTC.

This chain links TRBV4-3 with TRBJ1-5, with D possibly TRBD1 on 5 matching bases. Per germline, CDR1 LGHNA and CDR2 YSLEER. Trimming shortened V by 0 bases and J by 7 bases, and 16 bases separated the two germline ends. The CDR3 spans 16 residues. DNA of the CDR3: TGCGCCAGCAGCCAAGATTGGCGGGGAGGGGACCAGCCCCAGCATTTT. Amino acids: CASSQDWRGGDQPQHF.

J is TRBJ1-1 and V is TRBV30, with TRBD1 identical over 7 bases. The CDR3 totals 12 residues. Trimming removed 5 bases from V and 7 bases from J; junction bases left unmatched: 7. Germline values: CDR1 GTSNPN, CDR2 SVGIG (reference sequence). As DNA, the CDR3 is TGTGCCTGGGGACAGGCCTACGGTGAAGCTTTCTTT. Its protein product is CAWGQAYGEAFF.

The genes are TRBV27 and TRBJ2-7; 12 bases agree with TRBD2. The junction had 7 bases not matched to a gene; V was cut back by 7 bases and J by 6 bases. The V gene's germline CDR1 is MNHEY and CDR2 SMNVEV (reference sequence). This CDR3 spans 14 amino acids. As DNA, the CDR3 is TGTGCCAGCAAAAGCGGACTAGCGGGAAGCGAGCAGTACTTC. This translates into CASKSGLAGSEQYF.

The chain recombines TRBV14 with TRBJ2-7; 9 bases align to TRBD1. CDR1 is SGHDN, CDR2 FVKESK, per germline. The CDR3 sequence is 16 residues long. The junction had 15 bases not matched to a gene; V was cut back by 5 bases and J by 7 bases. In DNA, the CDR3 is TGTGCCAGCAGCTTACCCGGGACAGGGTTTTCGTGGGAGCAGTACTTC. This sequence encodes CASSLPGTGFSWEQYF.

The chain couples TRBV7-9 to TRBJ2-7; no reliable D call. The germline gives CDR1 SEHNR, CDR2 FQNEAQ (reference sequence). This CDR3 contains 16 residues. The V end lost 4 bases, the J end lost 6 bases, and 22 bases lay between the germline ends. The CDR3 DNA is TGTGCCAGCAGCTCAGCCGGTTCCAACCCTCGCACCGAGCAGTACTTC. It yields the protein CASSSAGSNPRTEQYF.

The sample holds one count of this clone. The chain recombines TRBV30 with TRBJ1-1; TRBD1 matches 10 bases. This CDR3 is built from 15 residues. Trimming at V came to 2 bases and at J to 0 bases, leaving 3 bases not matched to a gene. In germline, CDR1 is GTSNPN, CDR2 SVGIG (reference sequence). The CDR3 loop is CAWSLGTGVNTEAFF. The CDR3 region has the DNA TGTGCCTGGAGTCTAGGGACAGGGGTGAACACTGAAGCTTTCTTT.

The chain recombines TRBV7-3 with TRBJ1-1; D possibly corresponds to TRBD1 (6 bases). The CDR3 consists of 13 residues. Trimming pared 5 bases from V and 4 bases from J, leaving 11 bases between. Germline loops: CDR1 SGHTA, CDR2 FQGTGA. The chain's CDR3 is CASSVQGATEAFF. DNA for the CDR3: TGTGCCAGCAGCGTACAGGGAGCCACTGAAGCTTTCTTT.

This sequence joins TRBV27 and TRBJ2-7; no clear D gene. With 5 bases removed from V and 2 bases from J, the gap between germline ends came to 13 bases. The CDR3 is made up of 14 amino acids. Germline V gene sequence: CDR1 MNHEY, CDR2 SMNVEV (reference sequence). As DNA, the CDR3 is TGTGCCAGCAGTGACTCAGCGTCCCCCTACGAGCAGTACTTC. Translated, it gives CASSDSASPYEQYF.

CDR3 in DNA: TGTGCCAGCAGGAGGACAGGCTACGAGCAGTACTTC. It is translated as CASRRTGYEQYF. The V gene is TRBV2, the J gene TRBJ2-7, with TRBD1 matching 7 bases. CDR1 and CDR2 (germline): SNHLY, FYNNEI. CDR3 size: 12 residues. V trimming: 6 bases; J trimming: 3 bases; junction bases outside the gene matches: 2.

The CDR3 DNA sequence: TGTGCCTGGAGTGTAGTAGTAGACAGGGAAGCTTTCTTT. It yields the protein CAWSVVVDREAFF. The gene calls are TRBV30 and TRBJ1-1; perhaps TRBD1 as D (6 bases). The germline gives CDR1 GTSNPN, CDR2 SVGIG (reference sequence). Trimming took off 0 bases at V and 8 bases at J, with 13 bases between the two ends. The length of the CDR3 is 13 residues.

The chain joins TRBV4-2 to TRBJ2-3, with D hard to call. The CDR3 has 15 residues. V shed 0 bases and J shed 2 bases, with 9 bases lying between them. The V gene's germline CDR1 is LGHNA and CDR2 YNFKEQ. The CDR3 loop is CASSQDLGPTDTQYF. The CDR3 region has the DNA TGTGCCAGCAGCCAAGATCTAGGTCCCACAGATACGCAGTATTTT.

This sequence joins TRBV30 and TRBJ1-2; 7 bases line up with TRBD1. The V and J ends lost 2 bases and 8 bases, in that order; junction bases with no gene match: 11. The CDR3 totals 14 residues. Germline V gives CDR1 GTSNPN, CDR2 SVGIG (reference sequence). In DNA, the CDR3 is TGTGCCTGGAGTCCTAACAGGGGCATACAAGGCTACACCTTC. Translating gives CAWSPNRGIQGYTF.

The V call is TRBV10-3, the J call TRBJ2-1, with 10 nucleotides matching TRBD2. The CDR3 sequence is 13 residues long. Germline V gives CDR1 ENHRY, CDR2 SYGVKD. After removal of 7 bases from V and 8 bases from J, the junction contained 5 bases not matched to a gene. DNA for the CDR3: TGTGCCATCACCGATCTAGCGGGAGATGAGCAGTTCTTC. Protein sequence: CAITDLAGDEQFF.